These 27 T cell receptor beta chains were all obtained from the same sample, sequenced in a study of shared clonotypes between healthy human individuals. Sequencing used immunoSEQ multiplex PCR; TCRdb keeps in-frame clones, though not all of them. Of 400,000 to 600,000 clones listed, over 75% are singletons. Material for sequencing was PBMCs. Receptors were obtained from a woman between 40 and 50 years old in good health. Some clones in this sample may be carry-over from other donors' samples.

The chain has TRBV27 and TRBJ2-1, with D uncertain. Per the germline V gene, CDR1 is MNHEY and CDR2 is SMNVEV (reference sequence). The CDR3 totals 12 residues. Trimming cost V 5 bases and J 5 bases, with 7 bases left between them. In nucleotides, the CDR3 is TGTGCCAGCAGTAACAAGAACAATGAGCAGTTCTTC. This translates into CASSNKNNEQFF.

This clone has a handful of counts. The CDR3 is CASSEREYNEQFF. CDR3 nucleotides: TGTGCCAGCAGCGAACGGGAGTATAATGAGCAGTTCTTC. The rearrangement links TRBV9 to TRBJ2-1; TRBD2 might be the D (6 bases). With 3 bases removed from V and 7 bases from J, the gap between germline ends came to 11 bases. Per germline, CDR1 SGDLS and CDR2 YYNGEE. CDR3 length: 13 residues. Looking up the rest from reference TRBV9 and TRBJ2-1 gives the full variable domain: DSGVTQTPKHLITATGQRVTLRCSPRSGDLSVYWYQQSLDQGLQFLIQYYNGEERAKGNILERFSAQQFPDLHSELNLSSLELGDSALYFCASSEREYNEQFFGPGTRLTVL.

The J gene is TRBJ1-6, the V gene TRBV5-1; no definite D call. V lost 0 bases and J lost 8, with 9 bases in between. CDR1 is SGHRS, CDR2 YFSETQ, per germline. This CDR3 comprises 14 residues. The CDR3 coding sequence is TGCGCCAGCAGCTTGGAAGCCAGAGATTCACCCCTCCACTTT. Its protein product is CASSLEARDSPLHF.

V is TRBV6-6 and J is TRBJ2-3; D uncertain. CDR1 and CDR2 (germline): MNHNY, SVGAGI (reference sequence). This CDR3 is 14 amino acids long. Trimming took off 1 base at V and 2 bases at J, with 7 bases between the two ends. The DNA of the CDR3 is TGTGCCAGCAGTTACTTGGGCGACACAGATACGCAGTATTTT. It encodes CASSYLGDTDTQYF.

The V call is TRBV10-3, the J call TRBJ1-1, with TRBD1 as a possible D gene (5 bases). Trimming stripped 0 bases from V and 4 bases from J, with 15 bases between. The CDR3 extends over 16 amino acids. The germline CDR1 and CDR2 sequences are ENHRY and SYGVKD. The CDR3 is CAISESTGALGTEAFF. The CDR3 DNA is TGTGCCATCAGTGAGTCGACCGGGGCCCTCGGCACTGAAGCTTTCTTT.

This clone was seen only a few times. The gene calls are TRBV7-9 and TRBJ1-4; D is undetermined. Germline assignment: CDR1 SEHNR and CDR2 FQNEAQ (reference sequence). The CDR3 extends over 13 amino acids. The germline V and J ends were trimmed by 1 base and 8 bases, with 8 bases remaining between them. The chain's CDR3 is CASSLDPREKLFF. As DNA, the CDR3 is TGTGCCAGCAGCTTAGACCCGAGGGAAAAACTGTTTTTT.

J is TRBJ1-2 and V is TRBV7-4; D is uncertain. The V and J ends lost 5 bases and 0 bases respectively, with 13 bases between them. Germline CDR1 and CDR2: SGHVT and SQSDAQ. The CDR3 spans 15 residues. The CDR3 DNA is TGTGCCAGCAGCCCACGAGGGTCCACTAACTATGGCTACACCTTC. Translation: CASSPRGSTNYGYTF.

The chain combines TRBV5-1 with TRBJ2-3; 7 bases agree with TRBD1. CDR3 length: 15 residues. The germline V gene encodes CDR1 SGHRS and CDR2 YFSETQ. Trimming removed 4 bases from V and 2 bases from J; junction bases left unmatched: 7. DNA of the CDR3: TGCGCCAGCAGCATAGGACAGGAAGCCACAGATACGCAGTATTTT. Translated: CASSIGQEATDTQYF.

The V call is TRBV18, the J call TRBJ2-3; D not certain. CDR3 length equals 14 residues. V shed 6 bases and J shed 0 bases, with 10 bases lying between them. The V gene's germline CDR1 is KGHSH and CDR2 LQKENI. In nucleotides, the CDR3 is TGTGCCAGCTCGCAGCAACCTAGCACAGATACGCAGTATTTT. This encodes CASSQQPSTDTQYF.

V is TRBV7-2 and J is TRBJ2-7, with TRBD2 matching over 11 bases. Trimming cost V 5 bases and J 6 bases; bases outside gene matches: 12. This CDR3 has 16 amino acids. Germline V lookup: CDR1 SGHTA, CDR2 FQGNSA. The CDR3, as DNA: TGTGCCAGCAGCCCCCGCCGGACTAGCGGGTACCCCGAGCAGTACTTC. Encoded protein: CASSPRRTSGYPEQYF.

This clone was observed a single time. This chain's CDR3 is CASSPRGASSYEQYF. Written as DNA, the CDR3 is TGTGCCAGCAGCCCTCGGGGGGCAAGTTCCTACGAGCAGTACTTC. The chain is built from TRBV6-1 and TRBJ2-7; D is possibly TRBD2 (7 bases). The germline gives CDR1 MNHNS, CDR2 SASEGT. The V gene lost 6 bases and the J gene lost 1 base, with 16 bases spanning the gap. The CDR3 is 15 amino acids.

Only one count was recorded for this clone. The genes are TRBV28 and TRBJ2-7, with 9 bases aligning to TRBD2. The junction had 15 bases not matched to a gene; V was cut back by 5 bases and J by 4 bases. Germline V gene sequence: CDR1 MDHEN, CDR2 SYDVKM. CDR3 length equals 17 residues. The CDR3: CASSDPRGASGKYEQYF. The CDR3 DNA reads as TGTGCCAGCAGTGACCCCAGGGGGGCTAGCGGGAAATACGAGCAGTACTTC.

V and J are TRBV9 and TRBJ2-3; tentatively, D is TRBD2 (6 bases). From germline, CDR1 is SGDLS and CDR2 YYNGEE. This CDR3 is built from 16 residues. V lost 4 bases to trimming and J lost 4 bases, with 19 bases between them. Written as DNA, the CDR3 is TGTGCCAGCAGCTCCCATCCCGTGGGACTCCCAGATACGCAGTATTTT. Translation: CASSSHPVGLPDTQYF.

The V call is TRBV11-3, the J call TRBJ2-1; maybe TRBD1 (7 bases). This CDR3 is 12 amino acids long. CDR1 and CDR2 from the germline V gene are SGHNT and YENEEA. V was cut by 1 base and J by 13 bases, with 11 bases left in between. The CDR3 bases are TGTGCCAGCAGCTTAGCAGGGGGAGGCCAGTTCTTC. This translates into CASSLAGGGQFF.

This clone was observed a handful of times. The sample has other DNA sequences that encode this CDR3 too. This chain joins TRBV5-1 and TRBJ2-7; TRBD2 matches at 12 bases. V dropped 0 bases and J dropped 6; count of bases not matched to a gene: 4. CDR3 length: 15 residues. The V gene's germline CDR1 is SGHRS and CDR2 YFSETQ. CDR3 residues: CASSLGLAGEGEQYF. In DNA form, the CDR3 reads TGCGCCAGCAGCTTGGGACTAGCGGGAGAGGGCGAGCAGTACTTC.

J is TRBJ2-3 and V is TRBV18, with 10 bases lining up with TRBD1. Germline trimming cut 2 bases from V and 5 bases from J; bases unmatched to any gene: 4. This CDR3 is 15 amino acids long. Germline loops: CDR1 KGHSH, CDR2 LQKENI. The CDR3 sequence is CASSPGTGVIDTQYF. In DNA, the CDR3 is TGTGCCAGCTCACCAGGGACAGGGGTGATAGATACGCAGTATTTT.

This chain joins TRBV7-3 and TRBJ2-3; no clear D gene. CDR3 length: 14 amino acids. The V end lost 1 base, the J end lost 0 bases, and 5 bases lay between the germline ends. The germline V gene has CDR1 SGHTA and CDR2 FQGTGA. DNA for the CDR3: TGTGCCAGCAGCTTAATCAGTAGCACAGATACGCAGTATTTT. Translated, it gives CASSLISSTDTQYF. The complete variable domain, with remaining parts taken from reference TRBV7-3 and TRBJ2-3, reads GAGVSQTPSNKVTEKGKYVELRCDPISGHTALYWYRQSLGQGPEFLIYFQGTGAADDSGLPNDRFFAVRPEGSVSTLKIQRTERGDSAVYLCASSLISSTDTQYFGPGTRLTVL.

The chain joins TRBV10-3 to TRBJ1-1, with D hard to call. V was pared by 5 bases and J by 5 bases, with 15 bases between. Per the germline V gene, CDR1 is ENHRY and CDR2 is SYGVKD. The CDR3 sequence is 14 residues long. The CDR3, as DNA: TGTGCCATCAGTTCCCCCCGGGGAGGGACTGAAGCTTTCTTT. The encoded protein is CAISSPRGGTEAFF.

The chain employs TRBV7-3 and TRBJ2-3; D uncertain. Trimming stripped 0 bases from V and 2 bases from J, with 6 bases between. The germline V gene has CDR1 SGHTA and CDR2 FQGTGA. The CDR3 has 14 amino acids. CDR3 residues: CASSLTANTDTQYF. The CDR3 DNA sequence: TGTGCCAGCAGCTTAACGGCTAACACAGATACGCAGTATTTT.

The genes are TRBV5-1 and TRBJ2-1; 7 bases fit TRBD2. The CDR3 has 13 amino acids. The V gene end was trimmed by 0 bases and the J gene end by 9 bases; junction bases not matched to a gene: 3. Germline CDR1 SGHRS, CDR2 YFSETQ. Here the CDR3 DNA reads TGCGCCAGCAGCTTGGAGGCTAGCGGTGAGCAGTTCTTC. Protein sequence: CASSLEASGEQFF.

This clone came up many times. The rearrangement joins TRBV19 to TRBJ1-5, with D perhaps TRBD1 (5 bases). V was trimmed by 7 bases and J by 3 bases, leaving 19 bases between them. The CDR3 totals 16 residues. Germline V gives CDR1 LNHDA, CDR2 SQIVND (reference sequence). The CDR3, as DNA: TGTGCCAGTACCGCACCGGGACCCTACTTCAATCAGCCCCAGCATTTT. Its protein product is CASTAPGPYFNQPQHF.

V gene TRBV7-8 combines with J gene TRBJ2-2, with D perhaps TRBD1 (6 bases). The CDR3 is 15 amino acids. Germline V gives CDR1 SGHVS, CDR2 FQNEAQ. V lost 5 bases and J 1 base, leaving 11 bases between the germline ends. This chain's CDR3 is CASSPQGRNTGELFF. The CDR3 coding sequence is TGTGCCAGCAGCCCCCAGGGGAGGAACACCGGGGAGCTGTTTTTT.

The chain joins TRBV14 to TRBJ1-3; D uncertain. The CDR3 runs to 13 residues. Germline CDR1 reads SGHDN; CDR2 reads FVKESK. Between the trimmed V and J ends, which lost 1 base and 4 bases, there was a span of 5 bases. The CDR3 sequence is CASSQGMGNTIYF. The CDR3 bases are TGTGCCAGCAGCCAAGGGATGGGAAACACCATATATTTT. The full variable domain, completed using reference TRBV14 and TRBJ1-3, is EAGVTQFPSHSVIEKGQTVTLRCDPISGHDNLYWYRRVMGKEIKFLLHFVKESKQDESGMPNNRFLAERTGGTYSTLKVQPAELEDSGVYFCASSQGMGNTIYFGEGSWLTVV.

The J gene is TRBJ1-3, the V gene TRBV4-3, with a weak D call TRBD1 (5 bases). The V end lost 0 bases, the J end lost 4 bases, and 10 bases lay between the germline ends. There are 15 residues in the CDR3. Germline lookup yields CDR1 LGHNA and CDR2 YSLEER. CDR3 in amino acids: CASSQDRAPGNTIYF. DNA for the CDR3: TGCGCCAGCAGCCAAGACAGGGCTCCAGGAAACACCATATATTTT.

The table lists this clone with a count of one. The V and J genes are TRBV7-2 and TRBJ2-7, with 7 bases lining up with TRBD1. Trimming took 5 bases from V and 6 from J; bases not matched to a gene: 7. CDR1 and CDR2 from the germline V gene are SGHTA and FQGNSA. The length of the CDR3 is 13 residues. The CDR3 sequence is CASSPDTGAEQYF. The CDR3, as DNA: TGTGCCAGCAGCCCGGATACAGGGGCCGAGCAGTACTTC.

The chain couples TRBV19 to TRBJ1-1, with 9 bases aligning to TRBD1. This CDR3 region has 14 residues. The trim removed 7 bases at V and 4 bases at J, leaving 7 bases unmatched. CDR1 and CDR2 from the germline V gene are LNHDA and SQIVND (reference sequence). Here the CDR3 reads CASMETGGVTEAFF. The CDR3 DNA follows: TGTGCCAGTATGGAGACAGGGGGAGTCACTGAAGCTTTCTTT.

The rearrangement uses TRBV7-9 and TRBJ2-5; tentative D call: TRBD1 (6 bases). V was cut by 5 bases and J by 4 bases, with 17 bases left in between. The CDR3 contains 15 residues. Looked up from germline, CDR1 is SEHNR and CDR2 is FQNEAQ (reference sequence). The CDR3 sequence is CASSPGETWAETQYF. The CDR3 DNA reads as TGTGCCAGCAGCCCAGGGGAAACCTGGGCAGAGACCCAGTACTTC.